This T cell receptor (beta chain) was recorded in a study of T-cell memory formation after mild COVID-19. Study results and caveats: Second-wave clones with a day 37 peak had unconfirmed SARS-CoV-2 specificity. Mainly CM and EM harbored the contracting CD4+ clones; mainly EMRA harbored the CD8+ ones.

V was shortened by 5 bases and J by 0 bases, with 23 bases between the two germline ends. The germline CDR1 and CDR2 sequences are SGHVS and FQNEAQ. The CDR3 contains 18 residues. Of note for this clonotype: Its specificity is unknown.

Using constant-segment primers, 5'RACE produced TCR alpha and TCR beta cDNA libraries carrying sample barcodes and UMIs. TCRdb reprocessed the 5' RACE reads with MiXCR, giving one entry per CDR3 protein. The table records more than 80,000 distinct CDR3 sequences, under 15% of them present only once. Sequenced material: PBMCs or a T cell subset sorted from them (not recorded which). The clonotype comes from an adult woman who had mild COVID-19 (a few samples of this study predate the infection). Cell type and time point are not known. V usage is TRBV7-8 and J usage is TRBJ2-7; TRBD1 might be the D (5 bases). The CDR3 here is CASSLNRNRRSVSYEQYF. The CDR3 DNA sequence: TGTGCCAGCAGCCTAAACCGGAACAGGAGATCCGTCTCCTACGAGCAGTACTTC.